Presented here are 31 T cell receptor beta chains from one specimen sequenced in a study of shared clonotypes between healthy human individuals. Clones were read by immunoSEQ multiplex PCR, and TCRdb kept only the in-frame ones, dropping some. The sample consists of a few million clones, almost 96% of them appearing once. Sequenced material: naive CD4+ T cells sorted from blood. Subset here: CD45RA+ positively selected. The receptors were sampled from a man aged 18 to 30 in good health.

This chain uses TRBV10-3 with TRBJ1-2; D may be TRBD1 (5 bases). Trimming removed 6 bases at V and 5 bases at J, with 16 bases between. CDR1 and CDR2 (germline): ENHRY, SYGVKD. The CDR3 runs to 14 residues. The CDR3 loop reads CAISPGPEPYGYTF. The CDR3 nucleotides read TGTGCCATCAGCCCGGGGCCAGAGCCATATGGCTACACCTTC.

This clone appeared a few times. The V gene is TRBV5-6, the J gene TRBJ1-4; D might be TRBD1 (5 bases). CDR1 is SGHDT and CDR2 is YYEEEE in the germline V gene. The length of the CDR3 is 12 residues. The V and J ends lost 4 bases and 11 bases respectively, with 12 bases between them. The CDR3: CASSNRAGKLFF. CDR3 bases: TGTGCCAGCAGCAATCGGGCAGGGAAACTGTTTTTT.

This chain connects TRBV5-4 to TRBJ2-3, with 10 positions matching TRBD1. Germline assignment: CDR1 SGHNT and CDR2 YYREEE (reference sequence). The CDR3 covers 16 residues. The junction had 3 bases not matched to a gene; V was cut back by 0 bases and J by 2 bases. The CDR3 reads CASSLVGTGVTDTQYF. CDR3 nucleotides: TGTGCCAGCAGCTTGGTGGGGACAGGGGTCACAGATACGCAGTATTTT.

The genes are TRBV2 and TRBJ2-5; the match to TRBD1 covers 7 bases. Trimming at V came to 6 bases and at J to 4 bases, leaving 11 bases not matched to a gene. The CDR3 length is 15 residues. Germline V CDR1 and CDR2: SNHLY, FYNNEI. The CDR3 region is CASRETGIDLETQYF. The CDR3 DNA reads as TGTGCCAGCAGGGAGACAGGGATAGATTTAGAGACCCAGTACTTC.

V usage is TRBV18 and J usage is TRBJ1-2; D call uncertain. CDR1 is KGHSH and CDR2 is LQKENI in the germline V gene. This CDR3 contains 15 residues. With 0 bases removed from V and 4 bases from J, the gap between germline ends came to 12 bases. The CDR3 loop is CASSPPGGFTYGYTF. The CDR3 coding sequence is TGTGCCAGCTCACCACCGGGTGGATTTACCTATGGCTACACCTTC.

The V and J genes are TRBV27 and TRBJ1-1; D uncertain. The CDR3 extends over 12 amino acids. The germline V and J ends were trimmed by 6 bases and 6 bases, with 11 bases remaining between them. Germline CDR1 is MNHEY and CDR2 is SMNVEV (reference sequence). CDR3 amino acids: CASRAAGPEAFF. CDR3 coding DNA: TGTGCCAGCAGAGCCGCAGGTCCTGAAGCTTTCTTT.

As concerns this clone: The sample contains more than one DNA sequence encoding this CDR3. The rearrangement uses TRBV10-1 and TRBJ2-5, with D perhaps TRBD1 (6 bases). Trimming took 0 bases from V and 5 from J, leaving 10 bases between them. This CDR3 comprises 14 residues. CDR1 WNHNN and CDR2 SYGVQD come from the germline V gene (reference sequence). In DNA, the CDR3 is TGCGCCAGCAGTGAGTCCAGGGGTCGCGAGACCCAGTACTTC. Protein product: CASSESRGRETQYF.

V usage is TRBV18 and J usage is TRBJ1-1, with 7 nucleotides matching TRBD1. The germline V gene has CDR1 KGHSH and CDR2 LQKENI. The J segment lost 1 base and the V segment lost 5 bases, leaving 7 bases of the junction unmatched. The CDR3 is 15 residues long. CDR3 region: CASSTNRGSNTEAFF. As DNA, the CDR3 is TGTGCCAGCTCAACCAACAGGGGTTCGAACACTGAAGCTTTCTTT.

J is TRBJ2-3 and V is TRBV28; D possibly corresponds to TRBD2 (5 bases). The germline CDR1 and CDR2 sequences are MDHEN and SYDVKM. The CDR3 extends over 14 amino acids. V was trimmed by 3 bases and J by 2 bases, leaving 9 bases between them. CDR3 residues: CASSLAGLTDTQYF. The CDR3 region has the DNA TGTGCCAGCAGTTTGGCGGGTCTCACAGATACGCAGTATTTT.

This clone appeared a single time. This chain links TRBV30 with TRBJ2-7; 9 positions agree with TRBD1. Germline V gene data show CDR1 as GTSNPN and CDR2 as SVGIG (reference sequence). The CDR3 extends over 14 amino acids. The V gene end was trimmed by 4 bases and the J gene end by 3 bases; junction bases not matched to a gene: 7. The chain's CDR3 is CAWTGDRGGYEQYF. The CDR3 region has the DNA TGTGCCTGGACCGGAGACAGGGGGGGCTACGAGCAGTACTTC.

The V and J genes are TRBV7-2 and TRBJ2-5; 12 bases fit TRBD2. The CDR3 sequence is 16 residues long. Trimming cost V 5 bases and J 9 bases; bases outside gene matches: 13. CDR1 SGHTA and CDR2 FQGNSA come from the germline V gene. CDR3 DNA: TGTGCCAGCAGCCTATGGACTAGCGGGGACAAGAGACCCCAGTACTTC. Protein sequence: CASSLWTSGDKRPQYF.

This clone was picked up one time. The J gene is TRBJ1-3, the V gene TRBV4-1; maybe TRBD1 (5 bases). The CDR3 runs 16 residues. Germline CDR1 and CDR2: MGHRA and YSYEKL. V lost 0 bases and J 0 bases, leaving 9 bases between the germline ends. DNA for the CDR3: TGCGCCAGCAGCCAAGATCCAGGGAGCTCTGGAAACACCATATATTTT. This gives the protein CASSQDPGSSGNTIYF.

V usage is TRBV7-9 and J usage is TRBJ2-2, with TRBD2 matching over 7 bases. The germline CDR1 and CDR2 sequences are SEHNR and FQNEAQ (reference sequence). V was clipped by 8 bases and J by 3 bases; unmatched bases: 9. This CDR3 has 15 amino acids. The CDR3 bases are TGTGCCAGCCAAACCCAGCTAGCGGACACCGGGGAGCTGTTTTTT. This translates into CASQTQLADTGELFF.

The rearrangement links TRBV7-2 to TRBJ1-5, with 7 positions matching TRBD1. CDR3 size: 15 residues. The trim removed 3 bases at V and 6 bases at J, leaving 8 bases unmatched. From germline, CDR1 is SGHTA and CDR2 FQGNSA. The CDR3 loop is CASSFAGGSSQPQHF. CDR3 bases: TGTGCCAGCAGCTTTGCAGGGGGATCGAGTCAGCCCCAGCATTTT.

Concerning this clone itself: Other DNA sequences in the same sample also yield this CDR3. CDR3 protein: CASSFRRNEKLFF. CDR3 coding DNA: TGTGCCAGCAGCTTCAGGAGGAATGAAAAACTGTTTTTT. V gene TRBV13 combines with J gene TRBJ1-4; D unresolved. Deletions cut 3 bases from V and 5 bases from J, with 7 bases between. Germline CDR1 reads PRHDT; CDR2 reads FYEKMQ (reference sequence). The CDR3 is 13 residues long.

The CDR3 nucleotides read TGTGCCAGCAGCCCGTGGACTGGTGCCGGCGAGACCCAGTACTTC. This encodes CASSPWTGAGETQYF. The V and J genes are TRBV7-2 and TRBJ2-5; D may be TRBD2 (5 bases). Germline V gene sequence: CDR1 SGHTA, CDR2 FQGNSA. CDR3 length equals 15 residues. Trimming stripped 5 bases from V and 5 bases from J, with 18 bases between.

The rearrangement joins TRBV5-4 to TRBJ2-3, with D hard to call. Germline V gives CDR1 SGHNT, CDR2 YYREEE (reference sequence). The CDR3 sequence is 14 residues long. The V and J ends lost 4 bases and 0 bases respectively, with 9 bases between them. CDR3 nucleotide sequence: TGTGCCAGCAGCCCCGTCCCTAGCACAGATACGCAGTATTTT. This encodes CASSPVPSTDTQYF.

The genes are TRBV18 and TRBJ1-1, with TRBD1 identical over 7 bases. CDR3 length equals 17 residues. Germline V gene sequence: CDR1 KGHSH, CDR2 LQKENI. V was clipped by 3 bases and J by 2 bases; unmatched bases: 12. In nucleotides, the CDR3 is TGTGCCAGCTCACCCCTACCGATGACAGGGAGTAACACTGAAGCTTTCTTT. Translated, it gives CASSPLPMTGSNTEAFF.

This chain joins TRBV6-1 and TRBJ2-7, with D unresolved. The CDR3 contains 12 residues. The V gene's germline CDR1 is MNHNS and CDR2 SASEGT. Deletions cut 2 bases from V and 2 bases from J, with 4 bases between. The CDR3 here is CASSEMAYEQYF. DNA for the CDR3: TGTGCCAGCAGTGAAATGGCCTACGAGCAGTACTTC.

The chain carries TRBV5-1 and TRBJ1-1; 9 bases agree with TRBD1. Germline loops: CDR1 SGHRS, CDR2 YFSETQ. V gave up 3 bases and J gave up 4 bases; unmatched junction bases: 4. This CDR3 has 14 amino acids. The CDR3 nucleotides read TGCGCCAGCAGCTCGACAGGGGGTAGCACTGAAGCTTTCTTT. It is translated as CASSSTGGSTEAFF.

This clone was picked up one time. This chain links TRBV11-2 with TRBJ2-7; D unclear. The V gene's germline CDR1 is SGHAT and CDR2 FQNNGV. Trimming left V 4 bases short and J 6 bases short, with 13 bases between. CDR3 size: 13 residues. CDR3 sequence: CASSSHKGVEQYF. The DNA for the CDR3 is TGTGCCAGCAGCTCCCACAAAGGTGTCGAGCAGTACTTC.

About this clone itself: A junction end diverges from the germline sequence, so it may reflect a read error. V usage is TRBV7-3 and J usage is TRBJ1-2, with D possibly being TRBD1 (6 bases). The CDR3 totals 14 residues. Looked up from germline, CDR1 is SGHTA and CDR2 is FQGTGA. The CDR3 sequence: CASSLMSTGDEPSF. CDR3 bases: TGTGCCAGCAGCTTAATGTCGACAGGCGATGAACCTTCCTTC.

The J gene is TRBJ2-3, the V gene TRBV4-1; the D gene is possibly TRBD1 (6 bases). Trimming left V 5 bases short and J 0 bases short, with 15 bases between. The CDR3 extends over 16 amino acids. Germline V lookup: CDR1 MGHRA, CDR2 YSYEKL. CDR3 nucleotide sequence: TGCGCCAGCAGCAATACAGGGAGTTTGAGCACAGATACGCAGTATTTT. Translating gives CASSNTGSLSTDTQYF.

CDR3 in DNA: TGTGCCAGCAGCAAGTCCGGGAGTGGAAATTCGACCGGGGAGCTGTTTTTT. Its translation is CASSKSGSGNSTGELFF. This chain connects TRBV21-1 to TRBJ2-2; the table's TRBD2 call for D was not verified on the DNA. TRBV21-1 is marked as a pseudogene. The CDR3 totals 17 residues.

This sequence joins TRBV5-1 and TRBJ1-4; TRBD1 might be the D (5 bases). The length of the CDR3 is 15 residues. V was cut by 4 bases and J by 8 bases, with 18 bases left in between. In germline, CDR1 is SGHRS, CDR2 YFSETQ. The DNA for the CDR3 is TGCGCCAGCAGCCCTAACACGGGGCGGGGAGAAAAACTGTTTTTT. Encoded protein: CASSPNTGRGEKLFF.

This clone occurred once. The chain has TRBV12-5 and TRBJ2-2, with 7 positions matching TRBD1. J gave up 0 bases and V 6 bases, and 7 bases lay outside the gene matches. From germline, CDR1 is LGHNT and CDR2 FRNRAP. This CDR3 comprises 16 residues. The chain's CDR3 is CASGLTGTANTGELFF. In nucleotides, the CDR3 is TGTGCTAGTGGACTTACCGGGACAGCGAACACCGGGGAGCTGTTTTTT.

The rearrangement links TRBV19 to TRBJ2-4, with TRBD1 as a possible D gene (7 bases). Germline V lookup: CDR1 LNHDA, CDR2 SQIVND (reference sequence). The CDR3 is 14 amino acids. V dropped 7 bases and J dropped 4 bases, with 14 bases sitting between them. The CDR3 reads CASTHQGGKNIQYF. CDR3 in DNA: TGTGCCAGTACCCACCAGGGGGGAAAAAACATTCAGTACTTC.

The V and J genes are TRBV30 and TRBJ2-2; 7 bases match TRBD1. This CDR3 comprises 15 residues. The V gene's germline CDR1 is GTSNPN and CDR2 SVGIG (reference sequence). V gave up 0 bases and J gave up 5 bases; unmatched junction bases: 6. The CDR3 here is CAWSVLQGETGELFF. In nucleotides, the CDR3 is TGTGCCTGGAGTGTACTCCAGGGGGAAACCGGGGAGCTGTTTTTT.

This chain links TRBV5-1 with TRBJ2-6; 7 nucleotides agree with TRBD1. V gave up 0 bases and J gave up 0 bases; unmatched junction bases: 6. The germline CDR1 and CDR2 sequences are SGHRS and YFSETQ. CDR3 length: 18 residues. The CDR3 loop is CASSLARDSYSGANVLTF. DNA for the CDR3: TGCGCCAGCAGCTTGGCCCGGGACAGCTACTCTGGGGCCAACGTCCTGACTTTC.

Note on this clone: Other DNA sequences in the same sample also yield this CDR3. The chain recombines TRBV30 with TRBJ1-5; D remains unclear. V was cut by 0 bases and J by 2 bases, with 8 bases left in between. Per germline, CDR1 GTSNPN and CDR2 SVGIG (reference sequence). CDR3 length equals 14 residues. The CDR3 nucleotides read TGTGCCTGGAGTGTATCTGGGGGCAATCAGCCCCAGCATTTT. Its translation is CAWSVSGGNQPQHF.

The DNA of the CDR3 is TGCGCCAGCAGCAATAGTTACCAAGAGACCCAGTACTTC. Its translation: CASSNSYQETQYF. The chain links TRBV5-1 to TRBJ2-5; no firm D call. V lost 4 bases, J lost 0 bases, and 7 bases lay in between. The length of the CDR3 is 13 residues. Germline CDR1 reads SGHRS; CDR2 reads YFSETQ.